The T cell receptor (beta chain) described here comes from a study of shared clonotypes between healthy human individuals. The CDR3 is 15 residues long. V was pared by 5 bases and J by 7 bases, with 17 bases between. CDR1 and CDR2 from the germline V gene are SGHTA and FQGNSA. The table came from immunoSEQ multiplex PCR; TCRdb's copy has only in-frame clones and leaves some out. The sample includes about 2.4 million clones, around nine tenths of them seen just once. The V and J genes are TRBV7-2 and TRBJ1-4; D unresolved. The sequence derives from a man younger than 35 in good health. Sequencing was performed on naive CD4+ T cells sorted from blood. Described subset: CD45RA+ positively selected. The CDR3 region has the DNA TGTGCCAGCAGCCGAGTGGCGGTTGAGGGTGAAAAACTGTTTTTT. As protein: CASSRVAVEGEKLFF.